Given below is one TCR beta chain in context. Its antigen remains unidentified. Within one base of it there is no much larger clone, and no base qualities were kept. The cysteine opens and the phenylalanine closes a CDR3 of 13 amino acids. Only the CDR3 part of the read is kept: 39 bases, read in frame from the first base. For CDR1 and CDR2, the germline V gene (reference sequence) lists GTSNPN and SVGIG. V is clipped by 1 base and J by 0 bases, and the sequence between their germline boundaries is 5 bases long. This specimen belongs to a study of blood T cell repertoires in COVID-19 (TCRdb year 2020). Background on the whole study: The collaborator samples originated in the United States, Italy and Spain and spanned the acute and convalescent phases of COVID-19. The samples were drawn from two sources: the first 160 participants of the ongoing ImmuneRACE study, and 1,000 to 1,500 subjects contributed by 6 global collaborators. The prospective study material was composed of cDNA or gDNA derived from T cells, B-cell-depleted T cells, or PBMCs. Subjects who had been exposed to COVID-19, were actively infected with it, or had recovered from it provided the deeply sampled blood TCRbeta repertoires that made up the dataset. The sample metadata nearly always contained a de-identified subject ID, COVID-19 status, age in years and sex. The repertoires were made available in a free public database intended to serve as a resource for research on the immune response to SARS-CoV-2. Where available, HLA class I and class II types were obtained from metadata supplied by the sample provider rather than from assay-based typing.

TCRbeta CDR3 regions were amplified from genomic DNA using the immunoSEQ Assay, a bias-controlled multiplex PCR. On the authors' methods: Nucleated cell counts per sample were estimated from amplification of reference gene primers within the assay. Sequence reads were collapsed and filtered to measure the absolute abundance of every unique TCRbeta CDR3 rearrangement. For each sample, productive Simpson clonality was calculated by taking the square root of Simpson's diversity index across productive rearrangements. Drawn from immuneACCESS, this table holds only the in-frame rearrangements with V and J called that TCRdb kept. Clones are partly lost; checked studies trace under half to an unresolved V gene and leave the rest unexplained. D and trimming were read from the DNA, whereas the V and J calls and clone size are those reported in that table. This sample gives a few hundred thousand clones in total; 88% of them show up just once. About 3% of the sample is held by the ten biggest clonotypes.

Participants in the prospective study were aged roughly 18 to 89 years, lived in under 30 United States geographic areas, and enrolled through a virtual design. In the prospective study, participants were assigned to cohorts based on the clinical history participants reported in a screening survey and a study questionnaire. Recovered participants in ImmuneRACE Cohort 3 were defined by two consecutive negative NP/OP PCR tests, clearance by a healthcare professional, or resolution of symptoms. In the prospective study, whole blood, serum and a nasopharyngeal or oropharyngeal swab were collected from each participant by mobile phlebotomists. Over an approximately 2-month period, participants in the prospective study had the option of providing additional blood draws and questionnaires. Before DNA extraction, blood samples from the prospective study were shipped at room temperature or frozen. Beyond this particular receptor, the publication reports: The quantity of clinical and demographic metadata differed by source and by participant and was supplied without curation.

The chain is encoded by TRBV30 joined to TRBJ2-3, with a tentative D gene TRBD2 over 5 matching bases. Sequencing was carried out using PBMCs or T cells enriched from blood (not recorded which). This receptor was obtained from a woman aged 45-59 years who had recovered from COVID-19. CDR3 loop: CAWSGGSTDTQYF. The bases are TGTGCCTGGAGTGGCGGGAGCACAGATACGCAGTATTTT.